These 8 T cell receptor beta chains originate from one sample sequenced in a study of post-analysis software for immune sequencing data. Study findings and constraints: Comparison of patients with controls showed four or five TRBV segments more frequent in patients, TRBV5-6, TRBV5-1 and TRBV20-1 among them.

Unique molecular identifiers tagged the TCR beta cDNA libraries. Via MiXCR, TCRdb re-called the PCR reads, giving one row per CDR3 protein. The data contain 650,000 to 850,000 distinct CDR3 sequences, approximately 53% of them seen just once; the ten biggest clones take up roughly 4.4%. Their antigens are not known. What was sequenced was blood. The receptors were gathered from a girl aged 10 to 17 with multiple sclerosis.

The V call is TRBV3-1, the J call TRBJ1-1; the match to TRBD1 covers 8 bases. The germline CDR1 and CDR2 sequences are LGHDT and YNNKEL (reference sequence). The trim removed 4 bases at V and 4 bases at J, leaving 11 bases unmatched. This CDR3 is built from 16 residues. The DNA for the CDR3 is TGTGCCAGCAGCCCCCGCCCGTTACAGGGGGGCACTGAAGCTTTCTTT. Translation: CASSPRPLQGGTEAFF.

There are a few counts of this clonotype. J is TRBJ2-7 and V is TRBV6-6; the D gene is possibly TRBD1 (6 bases). CDR1 MNHNY and CDR2 SVGAGI come from the germline V gene (reference sequence). The CDR3 spans 13 residues. V lost 0 bases and J 3 bases, leaving 6 bases between the germline ends. The DNA of the CDR3 is TGTGCCAGCAGTTACTCGACAGGCTACGAGCAGTACTTC. This codes for CASSYSTGYEQYF.

The chain's CDR3 is CASSFAISGGFGNEQFF. For the CDR3, the DNA is TGTGCCAGCAGTTTCGCAATAAGCGGGGGGTTCGGTAATGAGCAGTTCTTC. J is TRBJ2-1 and V is TRBV12-3 or TRBV12-4; 9 bases map to TRBD2. V was pared by 3 bases and J by 7 bases, with 13 bases of the junction left unmatched. CDR3 size: 17 residues.

The V gene is TRBV25-1, the J gene TRBJ1-2; D is uncertain. The CDR3 spans 12 residues. Germline V gene data show CDR1 as MGHDK and CDR2 as SYGVNS. The V and J ends lost 3 bases and 7 bases respectively, with 9 bases between them. The chain's CDR3 is CASSDDEVGYTF. In DNA form, the CDR3 reads TGTGCCAGCAGTGATGACGAGGTTGGCTACACCTTC.

The chain recombines TRBV27 with TRBJ2-5; perhaps TRBD1 as D (5 bases). The J call may be in error: the DNA end matches TRBJ2-7 better. The CDR3 runs to 14 residues. Per germline, CDR1 MNHEY and CDR2 SMNVEV (reference sequence). CDR3 protein: CASRNLIQGHEQYF. The CDR3 bases are TGTGCCAGCAGAAACCTTATTCAGGGCCACGAGCAGTACTTC.

The CDR3: CASSQAGGMETQYF. CDR3 bases: TGTGCCAGCAGCCAAGCGGGAGGTATGGAGACCCAGTACTTC. This chain joins TRBV3-1 and TRBJ2-5; TRBD2 matches 7 bases. The CDR3 is 14 amino acids. V trimming: 1 base; J trimming: 5 bases; junction bases outside the gene matches: 4. Germline V gene data show CDR1 as LGHDT and CDR2 as YNNKEL (reference sequence).

V gene TRBV7-3 combines with J gene TRBJ1-6; D not certain. V lost 0 bases to trimming and J lost 7 bases, with 4 bases between them. The CDR3 is made up of 13 amino acids. Germline V lookup: CDR1 SGHTA, CDR2 FQGTGA. The CDR3 spells CASSLTENSPLHF. In DNA form, the CDR3 reads TGTGCCAGCAGCTTAACGGAGAATTCACCCCTCCACTTT.

The chain couples TRBV12-3 or TRBV12-4 to TRBJ2-1; D is unresolved. V was shortened by 5 bases and J by 1 base, with 6 bases between the two germline ends. The CDR3 has 13 amino acids. DNA for the CDR3: TGTGCCAGCAGTATGACTTCCTACAATGAGCAGTTCTTC. Translated, it gives CASSMTSYNEQFF.